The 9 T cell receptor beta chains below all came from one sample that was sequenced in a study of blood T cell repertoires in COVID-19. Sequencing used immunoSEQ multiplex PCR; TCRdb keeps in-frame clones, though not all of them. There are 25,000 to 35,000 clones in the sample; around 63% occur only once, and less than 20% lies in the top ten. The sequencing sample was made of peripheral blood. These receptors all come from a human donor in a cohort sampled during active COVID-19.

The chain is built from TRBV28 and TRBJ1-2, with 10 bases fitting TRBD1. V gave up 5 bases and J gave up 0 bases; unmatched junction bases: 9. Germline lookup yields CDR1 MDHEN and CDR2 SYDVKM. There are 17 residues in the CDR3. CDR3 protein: CASSHPDRGPPNYGYTF. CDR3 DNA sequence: TGTGCCAGCAGTCACCCCGACAGGGGGCCTCCTAACTATGGCTACACCTTC.

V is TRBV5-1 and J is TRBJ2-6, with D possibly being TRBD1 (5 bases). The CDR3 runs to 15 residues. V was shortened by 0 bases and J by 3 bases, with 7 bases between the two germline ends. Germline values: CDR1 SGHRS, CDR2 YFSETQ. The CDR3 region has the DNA TGCGCCAGCAGCTTGGCAGGGAATGGGGCCAACGTCCTGACTTTC. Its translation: CASSLAGNGANVLTF.

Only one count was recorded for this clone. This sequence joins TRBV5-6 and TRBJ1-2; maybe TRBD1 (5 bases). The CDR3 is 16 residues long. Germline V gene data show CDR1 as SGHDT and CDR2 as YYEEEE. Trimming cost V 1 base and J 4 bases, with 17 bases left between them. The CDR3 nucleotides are TGTGCCAGCAGCTTGAGGGAAGCGGGGAGGGGCTATGGCTACACCTTC. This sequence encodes CASSLREAGRGYGYTF.

In DNA form, the CDR3 reads TGTGCCAGCAGTTCCCGGACAGGGAAGAACACTGAAGCTTTCTTT. Translating gives CASSSRTGKNTEAFF. The chain uses TRBV27 and TRBJ1-1, with 8 bases that match TRBD1. CDR3 length: 15 residues. The V gene end was trimmed by 4 bases and the J gene end by 1 base; junction bases not matched to a gene: 5. CDR1 is MNHEY and CDR2 is SMNVEV in the germline V gene (reference sequence).

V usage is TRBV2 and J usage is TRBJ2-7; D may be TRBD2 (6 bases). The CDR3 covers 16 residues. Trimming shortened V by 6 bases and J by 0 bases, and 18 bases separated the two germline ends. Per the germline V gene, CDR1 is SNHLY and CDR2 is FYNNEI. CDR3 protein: CASSAGGFDSSYEQYF. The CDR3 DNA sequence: TGTGCCAGCAGCGCCGGGGGATTCGACTCCTCCTACGAGCAGTACTTC.

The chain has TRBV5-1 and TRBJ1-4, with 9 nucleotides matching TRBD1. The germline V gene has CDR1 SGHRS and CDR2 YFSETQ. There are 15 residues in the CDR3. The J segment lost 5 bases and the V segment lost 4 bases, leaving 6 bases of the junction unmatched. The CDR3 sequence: CASSTRGTGNEKLFF. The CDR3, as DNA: TGCGCCAGCAGCACCCGCGGGACAGGGAATGAAAAACTGTTTTTT.

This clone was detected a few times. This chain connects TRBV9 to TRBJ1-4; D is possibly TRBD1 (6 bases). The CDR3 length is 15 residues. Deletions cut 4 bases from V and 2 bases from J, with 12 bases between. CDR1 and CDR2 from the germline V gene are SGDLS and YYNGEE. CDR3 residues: CASSLTGSTNEKLFF. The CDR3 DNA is TGTGCCAGCAGCCTTACAGGGAGCACTAATGAAAAACTGTTTTTT. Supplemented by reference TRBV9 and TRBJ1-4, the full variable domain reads DSGVTQTPKHLITATGQRVTLRCSPRSGDLSVYWYQQSLDQGLQFLIQYYNGEERAKGNILERFSAQQFPDLHSELNLSSLELGDSALYFCASSLTGSTNEKLFFGSGTQLSVL.

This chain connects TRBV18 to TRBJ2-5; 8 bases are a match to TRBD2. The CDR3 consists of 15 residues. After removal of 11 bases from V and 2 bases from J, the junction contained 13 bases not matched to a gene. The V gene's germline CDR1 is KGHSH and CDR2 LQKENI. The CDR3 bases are TGTGCCGTCTCCGGGGCCAGCGGGGGTCAAGAGACCCAGTACTTC. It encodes CAVSGASGGQETQYF. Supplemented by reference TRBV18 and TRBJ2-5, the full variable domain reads NAGVMQNPRHLVRRRGQEARLRCSPMKGHSHVYWYRQLPEEGLKFMVYLQKENIIDESGMPKERFSAEFPKEGPSILRIQQVVRGDSAAYFCAVSGASGGQETQYFGPGTRLLVL.

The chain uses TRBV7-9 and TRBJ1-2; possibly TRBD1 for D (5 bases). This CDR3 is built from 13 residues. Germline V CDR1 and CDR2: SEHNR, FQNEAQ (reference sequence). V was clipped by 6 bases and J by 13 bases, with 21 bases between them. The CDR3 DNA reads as TGTGCCAGCAGAGCGGGGACCGGCAGGAGGTTCACCTTC. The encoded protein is CASRAGTGRRFTF.